One and the same sample provided the 27 T cell receptor beta chains below, sequenced in a study of vaccination and CD4 T cells after COVID-19. Cultured CD4+ T cell DNA was sequenced using the Oncomine TCR Beta short-read assay. Investigators obtained genomic DNA by extraction from cultured CD4+ T cells. A single record per CDR3 protein comes from TCRdb applying MiXCR to the PCR reads. This table holds roughly 7,500 distinct CDR3 sequences, roughly two fifths found once. These TCRs' antigens remain unknown. Sample treatment: roughly 10-day PBMC culture with coronavirus spike peptide pools or control peptides (ViraFEST assay). Unexposed donor CD4+ T cells predated the COVID-19 pandemic, collected 2011-2018. Sequenced material: CD4+ T cells from blood, cultured in vitro. Receptors were obtained from a human donor in good health.

This rearrangement joins TRBV19 to TRBJ1-2; perhaps TRBD1 as D (5 bases). The CDR3 is made up of 12 amino acids. With 10 bases removed from V and 1 base from J, the gap between germline ends came to 10 bases. Germline-derived CDR1 and CDR2 are LNHDA and SQIVND (reference sequence). The CDR3 reads CATQEGNYGYTF. In DNA form, the CDR3 reads TGTGCCACACAGGAGGGTAACTATGGCTACACCTTC.

The chain couples TRBV20-1 to TRBJ2-7, with a weak D call TRBD2 (6 bases). V was shortened by 3 bases and J by 2 bases, with 14 bases between the two germline ends. Germline loops: CDR1 DFQATT, CDR2 SNEGSKA (reference sequence). The CDR3 runs 14 residues. Here the CDR3 DNA reads TGCAGTGCTAGTTCTGCGGGGCTCACCTACGAGCAGTACTTC. It encodes CSASSAGLTYEQYF.

By share, this clonotype ranks as medium-sized. The chain carries TRBV4-1 and TRBJ1-2; a possible D gene is TRBD1 (5 bases). Germline-derived CDR1 and CDR2 are MGHRA and YSYEKL. V was cut by 1 base and J by 7 bases, with 10 bases left in between. This CDR3 is 13 amino acids long. The CDR3 is CASSQGTFGGYTF. The CDR3 region has the DNA TGCGCCAGCAGCCAAGGGACATTCGGTGGCTACACCTTC.

This clonotype was counted a few times. The V call is TRBV20-1, the J call TRBJ1-5; D is possibly TRBD1 (6 bases). Germline CDR1 is DFQATT and CDR2 is SNEGSKA (reference sequence). V was trimmed by 6 bases and J by 4 bases, leaving 16 bases between them. This CDR3 comprises 14 residues. The chain's CDR3 is CSAVQGWSNQPQHF. The DNA for the CDR3 is TGCAGTGCGGTACAGGGTTGGTCAAATCAGCCCCAGCATTTT.

This clonotype was observed once. The chain joins TRBV6-5 to TRBJ1-2; D is perhaps TRBD1 (5 bases). The CDR3 totals 15 residues. The germline gives CDR1 MNHEY, CDR2 SVGAGI. V lost 0 bases and J lost 4, with 12 bases in between. The CDR3 DNA reads TGTGCCAGCAGTTACTCGGGGGAGGGACGCTATGGCTACACCTTC. Protein product: CASSYSGEGRYGYTF.

This sequence joins TRBV28 and TRBJ1-5; 9 nucleotides match TRBD1. Germline V gene lookup returns CDR1 MDHEN and CDR2 SYDVKM. J was trimmed by 7 bases and V by 5 bases; bases with no gene match: 9. This CDR3 region has 15 residues. This CDR3 is CASSKDRGGRQPQHF. For the CDR3, the DNA is TGTGCCAGCAGTAAAGACAGGGGGGGTCGGCAGCCCCAGCATTTT.

J is TRBJ2-5 and V is TRBV20-1; TRBD2 matches at 10 bases. J gave up 4 bases and V 6 bases, and 11 bases lay outside the gene matches. The CDR3 covers 15 residues. Per germline, CDR1 DFQATT and CDR2 SNEGSKA (reference sequence). The CDR3 DNA follows: TGCAGTGCCCCAGGGACTAGCGCCGTGAGAGAGACCCAGTACTTC. Translating gives CSAPGTSAVRETQYF.

V usage is TRBV29-1 and J usage is TRBJ2-5; perhaps TRBD2 as D (5 bases). V dropped 5 bases and J dropped 7 bases, with 14 bases sitting between them. From germline, CDR1 is SQVTM and CDR2 ANQGSEA. The CDR3 loop spans 12 amino acids. CDR3 in DNA: TGCAGCGTTCGCTCCGGGATCCGGACCCAGTACTTC. Residues: CSVRSGIRTQYF.

The genes are TRBV20-1 and TRBJ2-7; D may be TRBD1 or TRBD2 (6 bases each). Deletions cut 4 bases from V and 6 bases from J, with 13 bases between. The CDR3 length is 12 residues. Germline CDR1 is DFQATT and CDR2 is SNEGSKA (reference sequence). This CDR3 is CSAKGGGIEQYF. CDR3 DNA sequence: TGCAGTGCTAAAGGAGGGGGGATCGAGCAGTACTTC.

This sequence joins TRBV7-2 and TRBJ1-1; D unclear. V lost 5 bases and J lost 3, with 10 bases in between. The CDR3 totals 13 residues. Germline CDR1 reads SGHTA; CDR2 reads FQGNSA. The chain's CDR3 is CASSVRWDTEAFF. For the CDR3, the DNA is TGTGCCAGCAGCGTGAGGTGGGACACTGAAGCTTTCTTT.

This clonotype was recorded a few times. V usage is TRBV20-1 and J usage is TRBJ2-4; no reliable D call. Germline CDR1 DFQATT, CDR2 SNEGSKA (reference sequence). This CDR3 is 13 amino acids long. V was clipped by 5 bases and J by 1 base, with 9 bases between them. The CDR3 DNA reads TGCAGTGCTGCCGATTCGGCCAAAAACATTCAGTACTTC. Encoded protein: CSAADSAKNIQYF.

The rearrangement uses TRBV19 and TRBJ2-2, with 9 positions matching TRBD1. The CDR3 contains 16 residues. V lost 2 bases, J lost 8 bases, and 9 bases stayed unmatched. Germline V gene data show CDR1 as LNHDA and CDR2 as SQIVND (reference sequence). CDR3 DNA: TGTGCCAGTAGTATACCTCCGGGACAGGGTGCGGGGGAGCTGTTTTTT. Residues: CASSIPPGQGAGELFF.

This clonotype has just a few counts. The chain combines TRBV24-1 with TRBJ2-3; 9 bases match TRBD2. Per the germline V gene, CDR1 is KGHDR and CDR2 is SFDVKD. V lost 5 bases to trimming and J lost 9 bases; unmatched junction nucleotides: 23. The CDR3 loop spans 19 amino acids. Here the CDR3 reads CATSGTPGLAGPAVGTQYF. CDR3 coding DNA: TGTGCCACCAGTGGTACCCCCGGGCTAGCGGGACCGGCCGTCGGAACGCAGTATTTT.

This rearrangement joins TRBV6-2 or TRBV6-3 to TRBJ2-5, with 12 bases identical to TRBD2. The CDR3 is 14 residues long. V shed 4 bases and J 5 bases; nucleotides not matched to a gene: 2. Germline V gene sequence: CDR1 MNHEY, CDR2 SVGEGT. CDR3 nucleotides: TGTGCCAGCAGTTTTGGACTAGCGGGGGAGACCCAGTACTTC. Protein: CASSFGLAGETQYF.

In its sample, this clonotype was seen a few times. The CDR3 here is CASNKGQGASWTDTQYF. CDR3 DNA sequence: TGTGCCAGTAATAAGGGACAGGGGGCCTCTTGGACAGATACGCAGTATTTT. V usage is TRBV19 and J usage is TRBJ2-3, with 12 bases matching TRBD1. Trimming at V came to 7 bases and at J to 3 bases, leaving 11 bases not matched to a gene. There are 17 residues in the CDR3. CDR1 and CDR2 from the germline V gene are LNHDA and SQIVND (reference sequence).

V gene TRBV9 combines with J gene TRBJ2-1; D possibly corresponds to TRBD1 (6 bases). Trimming pared 0 bases from V and 13 bases from J, leaving 8 bases between. The CDR3 covers 11 residues. CDR1 is SGDLS, CDR2 YYNGEE, per germline. CDR3 loop: CASSVAGAQFF. The CDR3, as DNA: TGTGCCAGCAGCGTAGCAGGGGCTCAGTTCTTC.

By proportion, this clonotype is medium-sized. The chain has TRBV20-1 and TRBJ1-6; D might be TRBD1 (5 bases). Trimming shortened V by 0 bases and J by 4 bases, and 16 bases separated the two germline ends. The length of the CDR3 is 17 residues. Per the germline V gene, CDR1 is DFQATT and CDR2 is SNEGSKA (reference sequence). The CDR3 coding sequence is TGCAGTGCTAGAGAAGGACACCGACCGGCTTATAATTCACCCCTCCACTTT. As protein: CSAREGHRPAYNSPLHF.

J is TRBJ2-6 and V is TRBV19, with D uncertain. From germline, CDR1 is LNHDA and CDR2 SQIVND (reference sequence). There are 14 residues in the CDR3. Trimming removed 10 bases from V and 0 bases from J, with 10 bases in between. The CDR3 protein is CATTNSSGANVLTF. The CDR3 nucleotides read TGTGCCACAACTAACAGCTCTGGGGCCAACGTCCTGACTTTC.

The table lists this clonotype with a count of one. V is TRBV20-1 and J is TRBJ1-6; D perhaps matches TRBD1 (6 bases). CDR1 is DFQATT and CDR2 is SNEGSKA in the germline V gene (reference sequence). Trimming cost V 0 bases and J 13 bases, with 16 bases left between them. CDR3 size: 14 residues. The CDR3 region has the DNA TGCAGTGCTAGAGATCTGCCGGACAGAGAGCCCCTCCACTTT. It encodes CSARDLPDREPLHF.

This clonotype has a handful of counts. This rearrangement joins TRBV27 to TRBJ2-7, with TRBD1 matching 11 bases. Trimming removed 3 bases from V and 10 bases from J; junction bases left unmatched: 8. This CDR3 is built from 14 residues. CDR1 is MNHEY and CDR2 is SMNVEV in the germline V gene (reference sequence). The CDR3 DNA reads TGTGCCAGCAGTTTCAACCCGGGACAGGGGGGACAGTACTTC. It is translated as CASSFNPGQGGQYF.

The gene calls are TRBV20-1 and TRBJ2-5; 7 nucleotides match TRBD2. Germline V CDR1 and CDR2: DFQATT, SNEGSKA (reference sequence). This CDR3 has 12 residues. Trimming at V came to 7 bases and at J to 2 bases, leaving 4 bases not matched to a gene. The CDR3 protein is CSEQRGQETQYF. In DNA form, the CDR3 reads TGCAGTGAACAGCGGGGACAAGAGACCCAGTACTTC.

This clonotype was seen only a few times. The chain employs TRBV7-9 and TRBJ1-1; no clear D gene. The germline V and J ends were trimmed by 4 bases and 5 bases, with 11 bases remaining between them. From germline, CDR1 is SEHNR and CDR2 FQNEAQ (reference sequence). The CDR3 is 13 residues long. The CDR3 DNA reads TGTGCCAGCAGCTGGCCGGAAGCGACTGAAGCTTTCTTT. This encodes CASSWPEATEAFF.

The chain employs TRBV28 and TRBJ2-7; the D call may be TRBD1 or TRBD2 (5 bases each). CDR3 length: 14 amino acids. V lost 6 bases, J lost 3 bases, and 15 bases lay in between. Germline values: CDR1 MDHEN, CDR2 SYDVKM. CDR3 in amino acids: CASSRPGGGYEQYF. In nucleotides, the CDR3 is TGTGCCAGCAGCCGTCCGGGTGGGGGCTACGAGCAGTACTTC.

This clonotype was seen a few times. CDR3 coding DNA: TGTGCCAGCAGTACACTAAGCTCCTACAATGAGCAGTTCTTC. Amino acid sequence: CASSTLSSYNEQFF. The chain joins TRBV5-8 to TRBJ2-1; the D is unclear. Germline V gene lookup returns CDR1 SGHTS and CDR2 YDEGEE. V was trimmed by 5 bases and J by 0 bases, leaving 9 bases between them. The CDR3 length is 14 residues.

The genes are TRBV20-1 and TRBJ1-2, with D possibly being TRBD1 (5 bases). V was shortened by 1 base and J by 3 bases, with 12 bases between the two germline ends. There are 14 residues in the CDR3. Germline loops: CDR1 DFQATT, CDR2 SNEGSKA (reference sequence). The CDR3 coding sequence is TGCAGTGCTAGAGTTCCCGGGACCCACTATGGCTACACCTTC. This sequence encodes CSARVPGTHYGYTF.

This sequence joins TRBV7-3 and TRBJ2-1; D not resolved. The V end was cut by 1 base, the J end by 8 bases, with 6 bases between. The germline CDR1 and CDR2 sequences are SGHTA and FQGTGA. The CDR3 is 12 residues long. For the CDR3, the DNA is TGTGCCAGCAGCTTAAATTCGGATGAGCAGTTCTTC. Translated, it gives CASSLNSDEQFF.

The CDR3 is CAWSARVAEAFF. As DNA, the CDR3 is TGTGCCTGGAGTGCCCGAGTCGCTGAAGCTTTCTTT. The gene calls are TRBV30 and TRBJ1-1; D is ambiguous. The CDR3 has 12 amino acids. Germline CDR1 GTSNPN, CDR2 SVGIG (reference sequence). Trimming took off 1 base at V and 6 bases at J, with 9 bases between the two ends.